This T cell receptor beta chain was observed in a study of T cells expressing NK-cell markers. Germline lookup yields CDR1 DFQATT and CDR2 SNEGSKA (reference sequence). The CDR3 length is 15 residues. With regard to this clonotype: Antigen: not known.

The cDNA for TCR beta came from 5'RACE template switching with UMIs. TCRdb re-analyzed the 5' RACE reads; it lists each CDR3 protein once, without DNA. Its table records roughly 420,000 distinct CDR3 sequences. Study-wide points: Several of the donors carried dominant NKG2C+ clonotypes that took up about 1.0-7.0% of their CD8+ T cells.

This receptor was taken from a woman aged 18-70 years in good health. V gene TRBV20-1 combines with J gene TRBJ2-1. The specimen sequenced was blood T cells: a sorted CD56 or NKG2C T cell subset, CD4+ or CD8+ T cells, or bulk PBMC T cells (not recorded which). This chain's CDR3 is CSAQSSTSDYNEQFF.